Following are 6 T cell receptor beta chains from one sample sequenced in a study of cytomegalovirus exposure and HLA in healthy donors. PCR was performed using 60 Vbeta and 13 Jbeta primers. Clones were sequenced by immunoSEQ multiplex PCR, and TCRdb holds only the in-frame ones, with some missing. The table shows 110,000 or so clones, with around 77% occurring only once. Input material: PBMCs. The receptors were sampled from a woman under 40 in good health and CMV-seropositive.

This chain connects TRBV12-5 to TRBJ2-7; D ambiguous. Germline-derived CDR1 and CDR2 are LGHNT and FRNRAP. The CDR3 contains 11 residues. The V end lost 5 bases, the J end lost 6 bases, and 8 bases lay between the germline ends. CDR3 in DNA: TGTGCTAGTGGTATCTTTTCCGAGCAGTACTTC. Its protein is CASGIFSEQYF.

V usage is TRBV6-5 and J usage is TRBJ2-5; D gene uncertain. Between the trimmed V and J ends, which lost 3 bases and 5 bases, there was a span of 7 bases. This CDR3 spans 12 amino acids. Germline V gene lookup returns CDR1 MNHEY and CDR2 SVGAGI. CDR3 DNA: TGTGCCAGCAGTTATGACGGGGAGACCCAGTACTTC. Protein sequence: CASSYDGETQYF.

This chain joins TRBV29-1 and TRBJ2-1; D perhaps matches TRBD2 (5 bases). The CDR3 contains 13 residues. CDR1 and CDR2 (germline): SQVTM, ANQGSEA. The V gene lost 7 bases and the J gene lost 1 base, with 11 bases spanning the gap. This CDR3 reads CSGSRDSYNEQFF. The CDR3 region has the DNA TGCAGCGGTTCCCGGGATTCCTACAATGAGCAGTTCTTC.

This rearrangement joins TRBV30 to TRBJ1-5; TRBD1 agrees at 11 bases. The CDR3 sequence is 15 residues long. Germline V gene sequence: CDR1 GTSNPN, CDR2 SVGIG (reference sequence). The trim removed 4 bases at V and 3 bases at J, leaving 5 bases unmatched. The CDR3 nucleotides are TGTGCCTGGAACGGCGGACAGGGGGCCAATCAGCCCCAGCATTTT. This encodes CAWNGGQGANQPQHF.

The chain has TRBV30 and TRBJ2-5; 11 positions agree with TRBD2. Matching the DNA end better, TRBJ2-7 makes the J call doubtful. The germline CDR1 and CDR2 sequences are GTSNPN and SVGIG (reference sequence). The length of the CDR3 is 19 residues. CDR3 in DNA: TGTGCCTGGAGTGTACGCGGGGGTAGCGGGAGGGCAAGCTCCTACGAGCAGTACTTC. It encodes CAWSVRGGSGRASSYEQYF.

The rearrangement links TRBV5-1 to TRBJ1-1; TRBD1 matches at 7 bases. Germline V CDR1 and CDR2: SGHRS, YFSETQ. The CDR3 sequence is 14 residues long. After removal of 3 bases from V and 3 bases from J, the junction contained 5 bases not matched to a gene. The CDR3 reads CASSSIQGDTEAFF. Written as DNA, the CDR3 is TGCGCCAGCAGCTCAATCCAGGGGGACACTGAAGCTTTCTTT.